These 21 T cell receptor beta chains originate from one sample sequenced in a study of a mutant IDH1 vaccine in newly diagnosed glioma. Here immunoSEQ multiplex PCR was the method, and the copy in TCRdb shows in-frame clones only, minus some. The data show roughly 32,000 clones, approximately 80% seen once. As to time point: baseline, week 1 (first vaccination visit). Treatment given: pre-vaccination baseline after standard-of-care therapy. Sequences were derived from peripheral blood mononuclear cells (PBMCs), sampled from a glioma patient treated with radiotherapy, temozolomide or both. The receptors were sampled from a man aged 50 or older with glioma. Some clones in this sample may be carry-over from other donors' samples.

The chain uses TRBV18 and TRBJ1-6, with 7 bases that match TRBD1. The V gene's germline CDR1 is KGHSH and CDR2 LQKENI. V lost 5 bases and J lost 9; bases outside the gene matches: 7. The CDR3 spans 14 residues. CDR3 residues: CASSTGEVSSPLHF. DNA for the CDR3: TGTGCCAGCTCAACAGGGGAGGTTAGTTCACCCCTCCACTTT. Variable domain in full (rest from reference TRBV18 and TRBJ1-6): NAGVMQNPRHLVRRRGQEARLRCSPMKGHSHVYWYRQLPEEGLKFMVYLQKENIIDESGMPKERFSAEFPKEGPSILRIQQVVRGDSAAYFCASSTGEVSSPLHFGNGTRLTVT.

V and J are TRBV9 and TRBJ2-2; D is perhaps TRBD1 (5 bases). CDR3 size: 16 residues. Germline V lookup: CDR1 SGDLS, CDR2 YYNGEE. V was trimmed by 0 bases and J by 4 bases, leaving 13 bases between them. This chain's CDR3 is CASSVGPRQGTGELFF. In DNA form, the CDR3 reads TGTGCCAGCAGCGTAGGTCCCCGGCAGGGCACCGGGGAGCTGTTTTTT.

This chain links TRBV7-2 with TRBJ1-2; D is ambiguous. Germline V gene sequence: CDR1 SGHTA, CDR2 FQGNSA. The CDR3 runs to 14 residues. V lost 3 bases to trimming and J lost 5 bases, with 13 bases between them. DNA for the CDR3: TGTGCCAGCAGCTTCCAGGAGTGGGGATATGGCTACACCTTC. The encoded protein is CASSFQEWGYGYTF. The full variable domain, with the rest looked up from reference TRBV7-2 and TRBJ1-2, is GAGVSQSPSNKVTEKGKDVELRCDPISGHTALYWYRQSLGQGLEFLIYFQGNSAPDKSGLPSDRFSAERTGGSVSTLTIQRTQQEDSAVYLCASSFQEWGYGYTFGSGTRLTVV.

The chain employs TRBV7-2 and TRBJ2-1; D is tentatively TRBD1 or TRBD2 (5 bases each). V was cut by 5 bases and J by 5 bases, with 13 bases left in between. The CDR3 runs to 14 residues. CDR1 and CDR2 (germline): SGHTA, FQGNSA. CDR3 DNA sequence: TGTGCCAGCAGCCCACTTTGGGGGAACAATGAGCAGTTCTTC. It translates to CASSPLWGNNEQFF. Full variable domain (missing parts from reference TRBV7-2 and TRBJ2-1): GAGVSQSPSNKVTEKGKDVELRCDPISGHTALYWYRQSLGQGLEFLIYFQGNSAPDKSGLPSDRFSAERTGGSVSTLTIQRTQQEDSAVYLCASSPLWGNNEQFFGPGTRLTVL.

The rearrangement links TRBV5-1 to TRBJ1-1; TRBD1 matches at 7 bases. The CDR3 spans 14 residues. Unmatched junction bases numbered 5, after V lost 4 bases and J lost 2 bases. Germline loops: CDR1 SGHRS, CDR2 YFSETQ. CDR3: CASSHGTVNTEAFF. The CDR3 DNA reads TGCGCCAGCAGCCACGGGACAGTAAACACTGAAGCTTTCTTT.

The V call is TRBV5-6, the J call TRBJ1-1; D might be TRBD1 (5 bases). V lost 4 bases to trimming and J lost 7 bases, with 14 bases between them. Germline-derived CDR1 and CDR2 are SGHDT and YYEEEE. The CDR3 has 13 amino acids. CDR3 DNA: TGTGCCAGCAGCGGCGGGGGGGTCGGTGAAGCTTTCTTT. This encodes CASSGGGVGEAFF.

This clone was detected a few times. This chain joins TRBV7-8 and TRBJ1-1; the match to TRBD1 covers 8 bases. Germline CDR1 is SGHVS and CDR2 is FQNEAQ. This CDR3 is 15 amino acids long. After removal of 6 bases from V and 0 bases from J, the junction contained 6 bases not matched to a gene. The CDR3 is CASRRTGTMNTEAFF. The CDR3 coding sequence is TGTGCCAGCAGAAGGACAGGGACTATGAACACTGAAGCTTTCTTT.

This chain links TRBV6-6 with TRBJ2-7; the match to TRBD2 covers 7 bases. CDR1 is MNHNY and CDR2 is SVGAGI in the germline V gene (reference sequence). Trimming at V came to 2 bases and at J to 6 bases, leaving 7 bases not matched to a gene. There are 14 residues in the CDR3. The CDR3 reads CASSYGRALAEQYF. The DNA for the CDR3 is TGTGCCAGCAGTTACGGGAGGGCCCTCGCCGAGCAGTACTTC.

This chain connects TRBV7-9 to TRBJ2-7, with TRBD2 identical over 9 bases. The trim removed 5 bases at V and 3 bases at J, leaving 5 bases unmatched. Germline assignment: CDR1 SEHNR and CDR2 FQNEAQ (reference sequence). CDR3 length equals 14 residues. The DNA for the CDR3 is TGTGCCAGCAGCGCGGGGGGGATTATCTACGAGCAGTACTTC. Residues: CASSAGGIIYEQYF.

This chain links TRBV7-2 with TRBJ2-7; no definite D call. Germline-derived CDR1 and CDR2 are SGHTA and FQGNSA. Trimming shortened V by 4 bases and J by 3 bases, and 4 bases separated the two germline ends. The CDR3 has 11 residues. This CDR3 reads CASSSIYEQYF. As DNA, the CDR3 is TGTGCCAGCAGCTCGATCTACGAGCAGTACTTC.

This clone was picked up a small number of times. This CDR3 reads CASSLLHGQPQHF. DNA for the CDR3: TGTGCCAGCAGCCTCCTACACGGCCAGCCCCAGCATTTT. The chain links TRBV14 to TRBJ1-5, with D unresolved. The CDR3 consists of 13 residues. The germline V gene has CDR1 SGHDN and CDR2 FVKESK. V was shortened by 4 bases and J by 7 bases, with 11 bases between the two germline ends.

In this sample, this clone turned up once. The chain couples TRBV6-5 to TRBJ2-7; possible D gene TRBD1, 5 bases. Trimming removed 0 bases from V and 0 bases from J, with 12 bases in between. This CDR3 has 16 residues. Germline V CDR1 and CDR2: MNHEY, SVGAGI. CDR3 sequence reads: CASSYSWGTGSYEQYF. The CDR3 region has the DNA TGTGCCAGCAGTTACTCGTGGGGCACGGGCTCCTACGAGCAGTACTTC.

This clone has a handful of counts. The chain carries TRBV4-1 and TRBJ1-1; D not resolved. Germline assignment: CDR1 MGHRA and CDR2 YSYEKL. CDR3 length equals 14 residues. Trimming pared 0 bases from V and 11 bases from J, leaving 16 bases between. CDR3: CASSQEGLHPGAFF. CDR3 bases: TGCGCCAGCAGCCAAGAAGGACTCCACCCCGGGGCTTTCTTT.

Written as DNA, the CDR3 is TGTGCCAGCAATGCGGGTGGGATCGGAGGCACTGAAGCTTTCTTT. Amino acids: CASNAGGIGGTEAFF. This sequence joins TRBV27 and TRBJ1-1; D is unresolved. Trimming took 7 bases from V and 4 from J, leaving 19 bases between them. The CDR3 is made up of 15 amino acids. CDR1 is MNHEY, CDR2 SMNVEV, per germline (reference sequence).

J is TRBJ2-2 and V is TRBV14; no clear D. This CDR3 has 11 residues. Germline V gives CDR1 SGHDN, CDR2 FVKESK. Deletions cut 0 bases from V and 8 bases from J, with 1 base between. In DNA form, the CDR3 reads TGTGCCAGCAGCCAAGATGGGGAGCTGTTTTTT. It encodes CASSQDGELFF. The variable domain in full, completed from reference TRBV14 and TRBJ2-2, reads EAGVTQFPSHSVIEKGQTVTLRCDPISGHDNLYWYRRVMGKEIKFLLHFVKESKQDESGMPNNRFLAERTGGTYSTLKVQPAELEDSGVYFCASSQDGELFFGEGSRLTVL.

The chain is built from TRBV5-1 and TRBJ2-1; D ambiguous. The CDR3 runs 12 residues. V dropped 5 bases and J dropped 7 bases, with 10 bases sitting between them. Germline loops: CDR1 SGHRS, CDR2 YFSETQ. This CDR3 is CASRIIENEQFF. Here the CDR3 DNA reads TGCGCCAGCAGGATAATAGAAAATGAGCAGTTCTTC. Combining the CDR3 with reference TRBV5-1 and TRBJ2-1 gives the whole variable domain KAGVTQTPRYLIKTRGQQVTLSCSPISGHRSVSWYQQTPGQGLQFLFEYFSETQRNKGNFPGRFSGRQFSNSRSEMNVSTLELGDSALYLCASRIIENEQFFGPGTRLTVL.

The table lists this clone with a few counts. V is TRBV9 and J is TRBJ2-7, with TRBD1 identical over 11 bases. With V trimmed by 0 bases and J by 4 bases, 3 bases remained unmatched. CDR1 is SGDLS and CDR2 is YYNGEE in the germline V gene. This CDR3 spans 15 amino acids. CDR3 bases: TGTGCCAGCAGCGTAGCTGGGACAGGGGGGTACGAGCAGTACTTC. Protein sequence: CASSVAGTGGYEQYF.

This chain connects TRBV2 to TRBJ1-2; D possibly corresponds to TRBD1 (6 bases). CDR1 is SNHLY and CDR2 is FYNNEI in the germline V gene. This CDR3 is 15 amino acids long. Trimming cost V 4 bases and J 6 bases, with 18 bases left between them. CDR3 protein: CASSGGPGGWNGYTF. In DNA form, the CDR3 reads TGTGCCAGCAGTGGGGGGCCGGGGGGCTGGAATGGCTACACCTTC.

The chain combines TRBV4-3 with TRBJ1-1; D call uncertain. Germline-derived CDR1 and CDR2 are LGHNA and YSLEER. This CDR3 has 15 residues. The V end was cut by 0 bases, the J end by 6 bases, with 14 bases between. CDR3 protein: CASSQEKLRSSEAFF. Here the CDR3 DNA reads TGCGCCAGCAGCCAAGAGAAGCTTCGGAGTTCTGAAGCTTTCTTT.

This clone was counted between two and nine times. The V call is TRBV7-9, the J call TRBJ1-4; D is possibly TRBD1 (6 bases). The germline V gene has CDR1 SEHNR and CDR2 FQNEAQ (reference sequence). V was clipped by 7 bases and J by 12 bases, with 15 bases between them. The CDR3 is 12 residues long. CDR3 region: CASKEGGGELFF. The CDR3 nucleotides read TGTGCCAGCAAGGAAGGGGGGGGTGAACTGTTTTTT.

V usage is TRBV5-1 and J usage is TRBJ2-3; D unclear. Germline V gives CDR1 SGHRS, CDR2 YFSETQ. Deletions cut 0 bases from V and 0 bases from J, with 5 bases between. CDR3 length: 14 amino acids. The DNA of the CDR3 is TGCGCCAGCAGCTTGGCCGGAAGCACAGATACGCAGTATTTT. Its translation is CASSLAGSTDTQYF.